Sequencing of this T cell receptor beta chain was carried out in a study of OX40 agonist ivuxolimab in advanced cancers. Study details: Patients with prior anti-PD-1, anti-PD-L1 or anti-CTLA-4 therapy were eligible; about 41% had some. Overall study findings and caveats: Some nonresponders additionally presented with little normalized T-cell clonal expansion.

Note on this clone: The antigen remains unidentified.

Collection of blood occurred at baseline, at cycle 4 day 1, and at cycle 7 day 1. Sequencing used immunoSEQ multiplex PCR; TCRdb keeps in-frame clones, though not all of them. The sample holds approximately 37,000 clones, around 80% seen once. The CDR3 is 14 amino acids. The germline CDR1 and CDR2 sequences are MNHEY and SMNVEV (reference sequence). The V end was cut by 6 bases, the J end by 6 bases, with 17 bases between. The clonotype comes from an adult with an advanced solid tumor such as melanoma, head and neck, liver or kidney cancer. This chain connects TRBV27 to TRBJ1-2, with unresolved D. The sequencing used CD4+ or CD8+ T cells sorted from blood, collected in a trial of the OX40 agonist ivuxolimab. CDR3 protein: CASSPDFPPHGYTF. Written as DNA, the CDR3 is TGTGCCAGCAGCCCAGATTTTCCCCCTCATGGCTACACCTTC.